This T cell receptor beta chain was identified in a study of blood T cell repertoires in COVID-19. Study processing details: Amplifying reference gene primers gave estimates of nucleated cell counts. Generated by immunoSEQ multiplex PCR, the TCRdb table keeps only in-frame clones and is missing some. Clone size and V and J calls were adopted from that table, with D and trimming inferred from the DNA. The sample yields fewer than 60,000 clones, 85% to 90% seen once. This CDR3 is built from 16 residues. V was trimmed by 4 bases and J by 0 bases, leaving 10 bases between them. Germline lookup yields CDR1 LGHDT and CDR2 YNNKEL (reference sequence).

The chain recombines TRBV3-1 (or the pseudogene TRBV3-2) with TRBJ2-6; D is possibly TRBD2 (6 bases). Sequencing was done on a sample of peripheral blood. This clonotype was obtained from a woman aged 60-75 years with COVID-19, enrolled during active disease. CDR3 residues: CASSPRGGSGANVLTF. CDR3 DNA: TGTGCCAGCAGCCCCCGGGGAGGCTCTGGGGCCAACGTCCTGACTTTC.